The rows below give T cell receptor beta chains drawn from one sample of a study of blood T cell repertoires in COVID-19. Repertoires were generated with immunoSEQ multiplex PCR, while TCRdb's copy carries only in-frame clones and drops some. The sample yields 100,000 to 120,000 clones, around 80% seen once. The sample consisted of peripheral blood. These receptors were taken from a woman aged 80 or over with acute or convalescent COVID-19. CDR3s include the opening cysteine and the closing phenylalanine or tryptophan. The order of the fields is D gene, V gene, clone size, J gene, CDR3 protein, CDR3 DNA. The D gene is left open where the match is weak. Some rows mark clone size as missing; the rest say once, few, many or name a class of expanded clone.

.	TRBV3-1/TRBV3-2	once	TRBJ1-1	CASSQGGRQTREAFF	TGTGCCAGCAGCCAAGGGGGGCGACAGACCCGTGAAGCTTTCTTT
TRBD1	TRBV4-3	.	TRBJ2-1	CASSPWDSNEQFF	TGCGCCAGCAGCCCGTGGGACAGCAATGAGCAGTTCTTC
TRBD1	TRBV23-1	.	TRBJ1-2	CASSQSGQGNYGYTF	TGCGCCAGCAGTCAATCAGGACAGGGTAACTATGGCTACACCTTC
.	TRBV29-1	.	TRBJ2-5	CSVDESGFQETQYF	TGCAGCGTTGACGAAAGCGGGTTTCAAGAGACCCAGTACTTC
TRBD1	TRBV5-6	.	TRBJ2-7	CASSFITGTGGFDEQYF	TGTGCCAGCAGCTTTATCACCGGGACAGGGGGGTTCGACGAGCAGTACTTC
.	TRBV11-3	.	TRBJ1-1	CASSPQWGREAFF	TGTGCCAGCAGCCCCCAGTGGGGGCGCGAAGCTTTCTTT
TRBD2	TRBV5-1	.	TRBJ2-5	CASSLWGEGLETQYF	TGCGCCAGCAGCTTGTGGGGGGAGGGCCTAGAGACCCAGTACTTC
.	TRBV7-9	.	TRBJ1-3	CASSLLAGNSGNTIYF	TGTGCCAGCAGCTTATTGGCAGGGAATTCGGGAAACACCATATATTTT
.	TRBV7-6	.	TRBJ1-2	CASKGTDHGYTF	TGTGCCAGCAAAGGAACAGACCATGGCTACACCTTC
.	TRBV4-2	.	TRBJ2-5	CASSQGRGQETQYF	TGTGCCAGCAGCCAAGGGAGGGGGCAGGAGACCCAGTACTTC
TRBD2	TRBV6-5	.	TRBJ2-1	CASSYLAGNNEQFF	TGTGCCAGCAGTTACTTAGCGGGTAACAATGAGCAGTTCTTC
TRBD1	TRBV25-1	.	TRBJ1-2	CASSASGQAYGYTF	TGTGCCAGCAGTGCCTCGGGACAGGCCTATGGCTACACCTTC
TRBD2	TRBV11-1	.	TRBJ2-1	CASSYTGGNEQFF	TGTGCCAGCAGCTACACGGGGGGCAATGAGCAGTTCTTC
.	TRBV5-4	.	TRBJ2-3	CASSLGQGRNTQYF	TGTGCCAGCAGCTTGGGGCAGGGGAGAAATACGCAGTATTTT
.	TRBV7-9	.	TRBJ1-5	CASSENSNQPQHF	TGTGCCAGCAGCGAGAATAGCAATCAGCCCCAGCATTTT
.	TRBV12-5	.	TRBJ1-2	CASGTEQVYYGYTF	TGTGCTAGTGGTACAGAACAGGTATACTATGGCTACACCTTC
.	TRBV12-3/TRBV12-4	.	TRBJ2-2	CASSFLYGELFF	TGTGCCAGCAGTTTCTTATACGGGGAGCTGTTTTTT
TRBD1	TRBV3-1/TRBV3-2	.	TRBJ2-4	CASSPKGQGNIQYF	TGTGCCAGCAGCCCAAAGGGACAGGGAAACATTCAGTACTTC
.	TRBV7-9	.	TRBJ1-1	CASSLTPNTEAFF	TGTGCCAGCAGCTTAACACCGAACACTGAAGCTTTCTTT
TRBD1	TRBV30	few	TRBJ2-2	CAWRRTGNTGELFF	TGTGCCTGGAGGCGGACAGGGAACACCGGGGAGCTGTTTTTT
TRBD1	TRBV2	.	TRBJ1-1	CASSGGPLNRGTEAFF	TGTGCCAGCAGTGGGGGCCCGTTAAACAGGGGGACTGAAGCTTTCTTT
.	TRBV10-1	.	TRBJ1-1	CASSESAVGAFF	TGCGCCAGCAGTGAGTCTGCCGTCGGAGCTTTCTTT
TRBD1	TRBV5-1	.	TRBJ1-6	CASSSWTGPPLHF	TGCGCCAGCAGCTCATGGACAGGTCCTCCCCTCCACTTT
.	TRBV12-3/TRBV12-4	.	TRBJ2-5	CASSLGHPETQYF	TGTGCCAGCAGCTTGGGACACCCAGAGACCCAGTACTTC
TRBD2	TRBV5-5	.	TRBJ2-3	CASSLGTSGGAQDTQYF	TGTGCCAGCAGCTTAGGGACTAGCGGGGGGGCCCAAGATACGCAGTATTTT
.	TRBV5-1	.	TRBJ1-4	CASSLAGDGEKLFF	TGCGCCAGCAGCTTGGCAGGGGATGGCGAAAAACTGTTTTTT
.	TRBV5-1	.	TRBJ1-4	CASSPDSSNEKLFF	TGCGCCAGCAGCCCGGACAGCTCTAATGAAAAACTGTTTTTT
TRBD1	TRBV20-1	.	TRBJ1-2	CSASSAQGAGGYTF	TGCAGTGCTAGTTCCGCCCAGGGGGCGGGGGGCTACACCTTC
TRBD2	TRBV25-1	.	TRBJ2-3	CASSDSRGGPVDTQYF	TGTGCCAGCAGTGATTCCCGGGGGGGGCCGGTGGATACGCAGTATTTT
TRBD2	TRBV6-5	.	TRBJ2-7	CASTPRQAGAYEQYF	TGTGCCAGCACCCCGCGGCAGGCGGGGGCCTACGAGCAGTACTTC
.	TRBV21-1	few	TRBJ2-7	CASSLPGQMTYEQYF	TGTGCCAGCAGCCTACCGGGACAGATGACCTACGAGCAGTACTTC
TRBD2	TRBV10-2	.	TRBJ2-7	CASRYAGDGPYEQYF	TGCGCCAGCAGATACGCGGGGGACGGACCCTACGAGCAGTACTTC
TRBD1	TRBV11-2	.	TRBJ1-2	CASSSTGQGDYGYTF	TGTGCCAGCAGCTCCACGGGACAGGGGGACTATGGCTACACCTTC
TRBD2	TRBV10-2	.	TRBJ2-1	CASSESPSAGGGDEQFF	TGCGCCAGCAGTGAGTCCCCCTCAGCGGGAGGTGGTGATGAGCAGTTCTTC
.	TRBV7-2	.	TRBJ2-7	CASSLAWLNYEQYF	TGTGCCAGCAGCTTAGCGTGGCTGAACTACGAGCAGTACTTC
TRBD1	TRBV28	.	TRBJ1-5	CASSLGTGRTDQPQHF	TGTGCCAGCAGTTTGGGGACAGGGAGAACAGATCAGCCCCAGCATTTT
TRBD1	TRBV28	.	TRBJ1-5	CASSRRQGYSNQPQHF	TGTGCCAGCAGTCGCCGACAGGGCTATAGCAATCAGCCCCAGCATTTT
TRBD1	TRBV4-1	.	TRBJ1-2	CASSQDPDRAYGYTF	TGCGCCAGCAGCCAAGATCCGGACAGGGCCTATGGCTACACCTTC
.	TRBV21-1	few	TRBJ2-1	CASSKKTTRRRDYNEQFF	TGTGCCAGCAGCAAAAAGACTACCCGCCGCCGTGATTACAATGAGCAGTTCTTC
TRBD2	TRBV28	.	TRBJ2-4	CASSPELAGGRDIQYF	TGTGCCAGCAGTCCGGAACTAGCGGGAGGGCGGGACATTCAGTACTTC
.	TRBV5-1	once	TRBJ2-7	CASSLGAGTYEQYF	TGCGCCAGCAGCTTGGGTGCGGGCACCTACGAGCAGTACTTC
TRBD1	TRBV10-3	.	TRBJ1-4	CAISSGTEEKLFF	TGTGCCATCAGTTCAGGGACAGAGGAAAAACTGTTTTTT
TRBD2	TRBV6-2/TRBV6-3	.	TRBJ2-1	CASSDPAGGYNEQFF	TGTGCCAGCAGTGACCCAGCGGGAGGTTACAATGAGCAGTTCTTC
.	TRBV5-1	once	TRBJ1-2	CASSSNYGYTF	TGCGCCAGCAGCTCAAACTATGGCTACACCTTC
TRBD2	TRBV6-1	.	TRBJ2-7	CASSEAGGRYDEQYF	TGTGCCAGCAGTGAAGCGGGGGGGAGGTATGACGAGCAGTACTTC